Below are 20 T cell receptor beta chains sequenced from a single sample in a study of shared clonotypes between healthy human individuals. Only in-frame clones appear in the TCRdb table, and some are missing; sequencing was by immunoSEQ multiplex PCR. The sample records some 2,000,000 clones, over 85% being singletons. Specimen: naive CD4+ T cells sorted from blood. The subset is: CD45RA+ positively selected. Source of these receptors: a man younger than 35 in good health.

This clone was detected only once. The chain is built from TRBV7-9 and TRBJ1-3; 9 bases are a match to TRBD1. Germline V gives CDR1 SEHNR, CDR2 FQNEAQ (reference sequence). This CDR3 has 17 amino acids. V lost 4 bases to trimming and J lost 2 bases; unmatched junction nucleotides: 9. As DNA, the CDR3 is TGTGCCAGCAGCTCGTCACCCAACAGGGGGCCTGGAAACACCATATATTTT. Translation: CASSSSPNRGPGNTIYF.

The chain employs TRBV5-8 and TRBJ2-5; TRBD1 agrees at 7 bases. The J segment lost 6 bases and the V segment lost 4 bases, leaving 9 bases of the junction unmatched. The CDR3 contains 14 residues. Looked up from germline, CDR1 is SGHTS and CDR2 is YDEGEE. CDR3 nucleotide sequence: TGTGCCAGCAGCGGAGGACAGGTTCGGAAGACCCAGTACTTC. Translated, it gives CASSGGQVRKTQYF.

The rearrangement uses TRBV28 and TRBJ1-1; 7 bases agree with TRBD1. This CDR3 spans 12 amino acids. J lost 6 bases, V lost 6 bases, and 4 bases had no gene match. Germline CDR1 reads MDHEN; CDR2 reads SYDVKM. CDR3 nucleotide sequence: TGTGCCAGCAGAGGACAGGAACCTGAAGCTTTCTTT. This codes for CASRGQEPEAFF.

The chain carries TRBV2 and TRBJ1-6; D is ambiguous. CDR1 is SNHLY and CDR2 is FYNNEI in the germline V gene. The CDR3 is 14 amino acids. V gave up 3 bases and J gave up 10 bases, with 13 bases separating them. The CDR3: CASSDIEKRSPLHF. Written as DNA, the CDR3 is TGTGCCAGCAGTGACATTGAAAAGAGATCACCCCTCCACTTT.

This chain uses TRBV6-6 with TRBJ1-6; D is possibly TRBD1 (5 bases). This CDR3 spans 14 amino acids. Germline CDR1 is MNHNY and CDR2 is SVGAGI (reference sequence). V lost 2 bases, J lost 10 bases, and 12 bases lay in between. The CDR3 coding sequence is TGTGCCAGCAGTTACACCGACAGCCGATCACCCCTCCACTTT. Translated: CASSYTDSRSPLHF.

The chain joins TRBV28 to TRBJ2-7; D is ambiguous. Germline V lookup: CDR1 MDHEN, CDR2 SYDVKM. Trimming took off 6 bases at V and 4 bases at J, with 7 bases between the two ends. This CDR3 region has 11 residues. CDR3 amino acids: CASSTAYEQYF. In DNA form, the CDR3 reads TGTGCCAGCAGCACAGCATACGAGCAGTACTTC.

The CDR3 sequence is CASSPQVAVNTGELFF. The DNA of the CDR3 is TGTGCCAGCAGCCCCCAGGTAGCGGTAAACACCGGGGAGCTGTTTTTT. The chain employs TRBV9 and TRBJ2-2; possibly TRBD2 for D (6 bases). The ends were cut back, 4 bases at V and 2 bases at J, with 15 bases in the middle. This CDR3 comprises 16 residues. Germline V gene lookup returns CDR1 SGDLS and CDR2 YYNGEE.

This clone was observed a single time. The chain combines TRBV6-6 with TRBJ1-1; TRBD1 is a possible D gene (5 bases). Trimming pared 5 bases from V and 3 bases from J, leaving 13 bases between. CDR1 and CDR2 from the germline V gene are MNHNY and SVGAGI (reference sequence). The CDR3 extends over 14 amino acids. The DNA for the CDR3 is TGTGCCAGCAGTCCGGGGGGGAGGCACACTGAAGCTTTCTTT. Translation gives CASSPGGRHTEAFF.

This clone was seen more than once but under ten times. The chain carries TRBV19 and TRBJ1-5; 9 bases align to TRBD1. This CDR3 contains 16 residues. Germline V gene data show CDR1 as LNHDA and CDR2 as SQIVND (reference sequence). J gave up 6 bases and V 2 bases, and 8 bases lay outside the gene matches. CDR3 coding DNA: TGTGCCAGTAGTATACTGCGGGACAGGGCAGGTCAGCCCCAGCATTTT. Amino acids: CASSILRDRAGQPQHF.

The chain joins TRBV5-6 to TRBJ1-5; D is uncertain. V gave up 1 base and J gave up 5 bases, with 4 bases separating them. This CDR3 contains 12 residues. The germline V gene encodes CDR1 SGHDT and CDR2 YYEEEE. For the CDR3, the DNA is TGTGCCAGCAGCTTGACTGATCAGCCCCAGCATTTT. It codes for CASSLTDQPQHF.

CDR3 protein: CASRSQLRGLRETQYF. The DNA of the CDR3 is TGTGCAAGTCGCTCCCAACTCAGGGGCCTTAGGGAGACCCAGTACTTC. The chain employs TRBV12-2 and TRBJ2-5; no check of the table's D call, TRBD1, against the DNA was made. TRBV12-2 is a pseudogene segment. The CDR3 consists of 16 residues.

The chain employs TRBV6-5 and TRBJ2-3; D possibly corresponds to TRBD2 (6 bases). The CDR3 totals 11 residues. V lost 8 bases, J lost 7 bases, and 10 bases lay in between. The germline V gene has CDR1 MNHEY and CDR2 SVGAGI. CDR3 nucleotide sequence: TGTGCCAGCCGGGGGATGAATACGCAGTATTTT. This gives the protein CASRGMNTQYF.

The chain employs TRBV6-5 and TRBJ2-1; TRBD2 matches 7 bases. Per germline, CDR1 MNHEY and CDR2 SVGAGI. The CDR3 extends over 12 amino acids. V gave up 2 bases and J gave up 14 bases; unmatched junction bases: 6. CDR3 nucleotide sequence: TGTGCCAGCAGTTACCAGGCGGGGGATGAGTTCTTC. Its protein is CASSYQAGDEFF.

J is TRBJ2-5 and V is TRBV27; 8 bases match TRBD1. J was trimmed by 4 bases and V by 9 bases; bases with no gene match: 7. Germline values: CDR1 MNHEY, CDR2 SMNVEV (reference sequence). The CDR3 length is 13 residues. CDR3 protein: CASRTGKGETQYF. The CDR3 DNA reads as TGTGCCAGTCGGACAGGGAAGGGAGAGACCCAGTACTTC.

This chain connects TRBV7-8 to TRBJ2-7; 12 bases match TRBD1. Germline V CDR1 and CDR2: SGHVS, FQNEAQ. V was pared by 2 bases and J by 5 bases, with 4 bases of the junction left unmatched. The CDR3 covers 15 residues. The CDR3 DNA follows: TGTGCCAGCAGCTTAAGGGACAGGGGGCTCGACGAGCAGTACTTC. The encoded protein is CASSLRDRGLDEQYF. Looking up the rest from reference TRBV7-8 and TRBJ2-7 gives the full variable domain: GAGVSQSPRYKVAKRGQDVALRCDPISGHVSLFWYQQALGQGPEFLTYFQNEAQLDKSGLPSDRFFAERPEGSVSTLKIQRTQQEDSAVYLCASSLRDRGLDEQYFGPGTRLTVT.

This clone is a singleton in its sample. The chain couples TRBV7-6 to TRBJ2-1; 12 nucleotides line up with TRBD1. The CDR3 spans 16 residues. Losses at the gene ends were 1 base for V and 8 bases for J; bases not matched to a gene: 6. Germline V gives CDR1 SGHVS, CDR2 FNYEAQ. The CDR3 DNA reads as TGTGCCAGCAGCTTAGATGGGACAGGGGGCGGGGATGAGCAGTTCTTC. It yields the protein CASSLDGTGGGDEQFF.

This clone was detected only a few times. The CDR3, as DNA: TGTGCCAGCAGCTTGGGGGTCTATCAGCCCCAGCATTTT. Protein: CASSLGVYQPQHF. The chain employs TRBV5-4 and TRBJ1-5; unclear D gene. V gave up 0 bases and J gave up 5 bases, with 6 bases separating them. The CDR3 is made up of 13 amino acids. Germline V gene sequence: CDR1 SGHNT, CDR2 YYREEE (reference sequence).

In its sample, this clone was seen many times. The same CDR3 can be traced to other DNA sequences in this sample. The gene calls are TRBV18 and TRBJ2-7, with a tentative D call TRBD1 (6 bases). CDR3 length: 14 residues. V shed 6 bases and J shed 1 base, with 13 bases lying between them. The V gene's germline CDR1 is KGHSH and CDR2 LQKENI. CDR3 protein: CASSSTGLSYEQYF. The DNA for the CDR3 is TGTGCCAGCTCGTCGACAGGTCTTTCCTACGAGCAGTACTTC.

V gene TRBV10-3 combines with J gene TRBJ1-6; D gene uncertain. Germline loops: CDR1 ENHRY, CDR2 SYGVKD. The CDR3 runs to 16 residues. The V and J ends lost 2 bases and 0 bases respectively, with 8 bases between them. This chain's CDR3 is CAISEEINSYNSPLHF. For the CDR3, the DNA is TGTGCCATCAGTGAGGAGATTAACTCCTATAATTCACCCCTCCACTTT.

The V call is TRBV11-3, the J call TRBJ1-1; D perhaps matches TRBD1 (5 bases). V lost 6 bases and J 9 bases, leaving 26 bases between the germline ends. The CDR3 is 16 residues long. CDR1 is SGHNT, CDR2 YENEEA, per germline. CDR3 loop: CASSFSLAGTLSQAFF. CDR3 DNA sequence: TGTGCCAGCAGTTTTAGTCTTGCCGGGACTTTATCTCAAGCTTTCTTT.